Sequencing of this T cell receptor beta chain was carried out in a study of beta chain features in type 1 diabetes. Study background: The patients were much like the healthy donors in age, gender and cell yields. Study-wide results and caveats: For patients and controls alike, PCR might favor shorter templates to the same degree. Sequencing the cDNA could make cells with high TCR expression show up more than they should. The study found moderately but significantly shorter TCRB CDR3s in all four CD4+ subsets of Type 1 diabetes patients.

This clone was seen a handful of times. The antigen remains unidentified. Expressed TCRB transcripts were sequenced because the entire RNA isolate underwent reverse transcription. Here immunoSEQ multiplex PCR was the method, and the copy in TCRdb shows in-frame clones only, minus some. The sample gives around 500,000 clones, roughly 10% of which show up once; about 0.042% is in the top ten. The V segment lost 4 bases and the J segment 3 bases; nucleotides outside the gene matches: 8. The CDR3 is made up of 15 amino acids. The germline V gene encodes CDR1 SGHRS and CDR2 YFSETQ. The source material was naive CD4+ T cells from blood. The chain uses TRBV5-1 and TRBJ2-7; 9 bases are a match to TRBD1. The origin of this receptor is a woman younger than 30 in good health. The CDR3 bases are TGCGCCAGCAGCGTTCTCAGGACAGGGGACTACGAGCAGTACTTC. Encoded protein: CASSVLRTGDYEQYF.